The entry below describes one TCR beta chain. This clonotype was observed many times. Its binding antigen is unknown. Per-base qualities were not stored, and no clone one base away is much larger. This record belongs to a study of T cell repertoires in cytomegalovirus infection (dated by TCRdb to about 2019). At the level of the whole study: Donor HLA type was relevant to the analysis, as public TCR beta signatures indicated carriage of CMV infection together with the matching HLA type.

Germline trimming amounts to 3 bases on V and 6 bases on J, with 6 as the count of junction bases outside the gene matches. There are 16 amino acids in the CDR3, from cysteine to phenylalanine inclusive. Just the 48-base CDR3 DNA is kept, in frame starting at base 1. The germline V gene (reference sequence) yields SGHNT for CDR1 and YYREEE for CDR2. Sequenced using an Illumina HiSeq 1500. TCRdb trimmed the raw reads at Q25, called clones with MiXCR and kept productive beta chains. A single entry per CDR3 protein holds the most common genes and DNA from its merged rows. Present in this sample are more than 400,000 distinct CDR3 sequences, around 27% of which were seen just once. The top ten constitute less than 15% of the sample. What the study reported, not specific to this receptor: Carriers of CMV infection plus the relevant HLA type were discriminated by the cumulative frequency of public TCR beta family members in the study cohort and in an independent approximately 360-donor cohort. The ex vivo response was dominated by HLA-C-restricted CMV-specific TCR beta clonotypes, which also provided the single most frequent clonotype in two of eight donors.

This receptor was identified in a human donor in good health (CMV status not recorded). Some clones in this sample may be carry-over from other donors' samples. The chain was built from TRBV5-4 and TRBJ2-1; 13 bases in the middle match TRBD2. The sample was PBMCs. Read as DNA, the sequence is TGTGCCAGCAGCTGGGGGGGACTAGCGGGGTCCAATGAGCAGTTCTTC. Its protein reads: CASSWGGLAGSNEQFF.